This is a list of T cell receptor beta chains from one sample in a study of blood T cell repertoires in COVID-19. The method was immunoSEQ multiplex PCR; TCRdb's version includes in-frame clones alone and lacks a portion of them. The sample has 18,000 or so clones; 80% to 90% are singletons. Sample: peripheral blood. These receptors were collected from a man aged 55 to 70 with active COVID-19. Both conserved end residues are part of each CDR3. A D gene is named only where the DNA matches it firmly. The size of a clone is reported for some rows only, either as once, few or many, or as a class for expanded clones.

>TRBD2|TRBV6-5|TRBJ2-1|once
CASTQDGGNEQFF
TGTGCCAGCACCCAAGACGGGGGGAATGAGCAGTTCTTC
>.|TRBV7-9|TRBJ2-7|few
CASSLAGPTYEQYF
TGTGCCAGCAGCCTAGCTGGCCCGACCTACGAGCAGTACTTC
>.|TRBV7-9|TRBJ2-7|.
CASSLQGFHEQYF
TGTGCCAGCAGCCTACAGGGTTTCCACGAGCAGTACTTC
>TRBD1|TRBV6-6|TRBJ2-1|.
CASSQPGQGAYEQFF
TGTGCCAGCAGTCAACCGGGACAGGGGGCTTATGAGCAGTTCTTC
>.|TRBV3-1/TRBV3-2|TRBJ2-7|.
CASSQAGESDEQYF
TGTGCCAGCAGCCAAGCGGGAGAGTCCGACGAGCAGTACTTC
>.|TRBV7-2|TRBJ1-5|.
CASSPRAADQPQHF
TGTGCCAGCAGCCCTAGAGCGGCTGATCAGCCCCAGCATTTT
>.|TRBV9|TRBJ2-1|once
CASSPRSGSYNEQFF
TGTGCCAGCAGTCCCCGCTCCGGCTCCTACAATGAGCAGTTCTTC
>.|TRBV19|TRBJ1-3|.
CASSIPGARVAGNTIYF
TGTGCCAGTAGTATCCCGGGAGCAAGGGTTGCTGGAAACACCATATATTTT
>TRBD1|TRBV2|TRBJ1-1|.
CASSPRGPQNTEAFF
TGTGCCAGCAGTCCTAGGGGGCCTCAGAACACTGAAGCTTTCTTT
>TRBD2|TRBV19|TRBJ2-1|.
CASRAGRDYHEQFF
TGTGCCAGTAGGGCGGGGAGGGACTATCATGAGCAGTTCTTC